This entry concerns a single T cell receptor (beta chain). What it recognizes is unknown. The entry originates in a study of immune cell composition in non-small cell lung cancer. Study summary: Most cases were lung adenocarcinoma or squamous cell carcinoma. Study-wide results and caveats: Squamous lung tumours showed higher top 10 clone scores and clonality than adenocarcinomas.

Profiled with immunoSEQ multiplex PCR; TCRdb holds only in-frame clones, not every one. Counted here are about 1,900 clones, roughly 80% occurring once; the ten biggest clones make up around 9.6%. Per the germline V gene, CDR1 is LNHDA and CDR2 is SQIVND (reference sequence). V shed 9 bases, J shed 0 bases, and the junction held 14 bases outside the gene matches. The CDR3 loop spans 17 amino acids. This clonotype was obtained from a human donor with non-small cell lung cancer. The sequencing sample was made of lung tumor tissue. J is TRBJ1-1 and V is TRBV19, with 9 positions matching TRBD1. Here the CDR3 reads CASIPRTGADMNTEAFF. CDR3 coding DNA: TGTGCCAGCATTCCACGGACAGGGGCCGACATGAACACTGAAGCTTTCTTT.